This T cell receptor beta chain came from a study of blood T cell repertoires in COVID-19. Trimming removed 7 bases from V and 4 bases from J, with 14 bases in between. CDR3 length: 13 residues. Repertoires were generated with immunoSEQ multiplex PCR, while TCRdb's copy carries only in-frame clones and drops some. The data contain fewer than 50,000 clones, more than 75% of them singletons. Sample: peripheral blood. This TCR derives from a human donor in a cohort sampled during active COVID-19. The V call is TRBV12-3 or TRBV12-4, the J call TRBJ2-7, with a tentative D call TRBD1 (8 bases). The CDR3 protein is CASTGQGLYEQYF. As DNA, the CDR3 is TGTGCCAGCACCGGACAGGGACTATACGAGCAGTACTTC.